This T cell receptor (beta chain) was retrieved from a study of blood T cell repertoires in COVID-19. For the study at large: Samples of COVID-19 (acute and convalescent) were obtained from the United States, Italy and Spain.

This clone was observed a handful of times. Assay used: immunoSEQ multiplex PCR; TCRdb lists only in-frame clones, some missing. The sample has about 180,000 clones; approximately 90% are singletons. Seattle cases were enrolled at active infection and followed longitudinally. The sequence was collected from a woman in her seventies with COVID-19, enrolled during active disease. The sequencing input was peripheral blood.

The CDR3 nucleotides are TGTGCCAGCAGCTCTGTGGGCAGTTTGCATCAGCCCCAGCATTTT. This encodes CASSSVGSLHQPQHF. The gene calls are TRBV7-2 and TRBJ1-5; no reliable D call. The CDR3 length is 15 residues. CDR1 SGHTA and CDR2 FQGNSA come from the germline V gene. The ends were cut back, 4 bases at V and 5 bases at J, with 15 bases in the middle.